One and the same sample provided the 10 T cell receptor beta chains below, sequenced in a study of T cells and Merkel cell carcinoma outcomes. Assay used: immunoSEQ multiplex PCR; TCRdb lists only in-frame clones, some missing. The repertoire includes under 20,000 clones, about 80% of them detected once, and 2.5% to 3.5% sits in the top ten. The sequenced sample was tumor tissue from Merkel cell carcinoma. These receptor sequences come from a human donor with Merkel cell carcinoma.

The chain links TRBV15 to TRBJ1-4, with D perhaps matching TRBD1 (5 bases). Per germline, CDR1 LNHNV and CDR2 YYDKDF (reference sequence). This CDR3 spans 14 amino acids. The germline V and J ends were trimmed by 2 bases and 7 bases, with 11 bases remaining between them. The CDR3 DNA is TGTGCCACCAGCAGACCCCAAGACAGTGAAAAACTGTTTTTT. It yields the protein CATSRPQDSEKLFF. The whole variable domain, remainder taken from reference TRBV15 and TRBJ1-4, is DAMVIQNPRYQVTQFGKPVTLSCSQTLNHNVMYWYQQKSSQAPKLLFHYYDKDFNNEADTPDNFQSRRPNTSFCFLDIRSPGLGDTAMYLCATSRPQDSEKLFFGSGTQLSVL.

The chain recombines TRBV9 with TRBJ1-1; no definite D call. Trimming shortened V by 3 bases and J by 8 bases, and 14 bases separated the two germline ends. CDR3 length: 13 amino acids. Germline-derived CDR1 and CDR2 are SGDLS and YYNGEE. CDR3 region: CASSAQASAEAFF. The CDR3 DNA reads TGTGCCAGCAGCGCCCAGGCTTCAGCCGAAGCTTTCTTT.

The gene calls are TRBV28 and TRBJ1-5; D unresolved. Germline CDR1 MDHEN, CDR2 SYDVKM. V shed 6 bases and J shed 7 bases, with 10 bases lying between them. The CDR3 sequence is 12 residues long. CDR3 protein: CASSRGGQPQHF. The CDR3, as DNA: TGTGCCAGCAGCAGAGGCGGGCAGCCCCAGCATTTT.

The chain uses TRBV4-1 and TRBJ2-5, with D possibly TRBD2 on 5 matching bases. V was clipped by 3 bases and J by 5 bases, with 13 bases between them. The CDR3 is made up of 14 amino acids. Germline values: CDR1 MGHRA, CDR2 YSYEKL. The CDR3 here is CASSHGIWAETQYF. Here the CDR3 DNA reads TGCGCCAGCAGCCACGGGATATGGGCGGAGACCCAGTACTTC.

The rearrangement uses TRBV12-5 and TRBJ2-7; TRBD2 agrees at 8 bases. V was clipped by 7 bases and J by 3 bases; unmatched bases: 8. Per germline, CDR1 LGHNT and CDR2 FRNRAP. The CDR3 has 14 amino acids. CDR3 in amino acids: CASARGGLGYEQYF. As DNA, the CDR3 is TGTGCTAGTGCCCGGGGGGGGCTAGGCTACGAGCAGTACTTC.

The chain couples TRBV7-8 to TRBJ1-4; 8 bases match TRBD1. The germline gives CDR1 SGHVS, CDR2 FQNEAQ. The CDR3 loop spans 14 amino acids. V lost 5 bases, J lost 8 bases, and 7 bases stayed unmatched. DNA for the CDR3: TGTGCCAGCAGCCCACAGGGGGACGGCGAAAAACTGTTTTTT. It encodes CASSPQGDGEKLFF.

The chain couples TRBV14 to TRBJ1-2; 8 bases are shared with TRBD1. CDR3 length: 16 amino acids. Germline V lookup: CDR1 SGHDN, CDR2 FVKESK. V lost 1 base to trimming and J lost 4 bases; unmatched junction nucleotides: 8. CDR3 loop: CASSQVGQGSGYGYTF. CDR3 nucleotides: TGTGCCAGCAGCCAAGTAGGACAGGGATCAGGCTATGGCTACACCTTC.

The chain recombines TRBV7-9 with TRBJ1-6; tentative D call: TRBD1 (6 bases). Trimming took off 10 bases at V and 3 bases at J, with 16 bases between the two ends. Germline CDR1 and CDR2: SEHNR and FQNEAQ (reference sequence). The CDR3 sequence is 15 residues long. The CDR3 sequence is CATTFGQSYNSPLHF. In nucleotides, the CDR3 is TGTGCCACCACCTTTGGACAGAGCTATAATTCACCCCTCCACTTT. The full variable domain, with the rest looked up from reference TRBV7-9 and TRBJ1-6, is DTGVSQNPRHKITKRGQNVTFRCDPISEHNRLYWYRQTLGQGPEFLTYFQNEAQLEKSRLLSDRFSAERPKGSFSTLEIQRTEQGDSAMYLCATTFGQSYNSPLHFGNGTRLTVT.

V is TRBV6-5 and J is TRBJ1-6; D not resolved. The CDR3 is 14 amino acids. CDR1 and CDR2 (germline): MNHEY, SVGAGI. The ends were cut back, 5 bases at V and 7 bases at J, with 12 bases in the middle. The CDR3 nucleotides are TGTGCCAGCAGTCCGACTCATTCCAATTCACCCCTCCACTTT. Amino acid sequence: CASSPTHSNSPLHF.

This chain connects TRBV11-3 to TRBJ1-2; D gene unclear. Germline CDR1 reads SGHNT; CDR2 reads YENEEA. The CDR3 sequence is 13 residues long. V was clipped by 5 bases and J by 1 base, with 8 bases between them. The CDR3 DNA reads TGTGCCAGCAGCCCGGGTCTTAACTATGGCTACACCTTC. Its protein is CASSPGLNYGYTF.